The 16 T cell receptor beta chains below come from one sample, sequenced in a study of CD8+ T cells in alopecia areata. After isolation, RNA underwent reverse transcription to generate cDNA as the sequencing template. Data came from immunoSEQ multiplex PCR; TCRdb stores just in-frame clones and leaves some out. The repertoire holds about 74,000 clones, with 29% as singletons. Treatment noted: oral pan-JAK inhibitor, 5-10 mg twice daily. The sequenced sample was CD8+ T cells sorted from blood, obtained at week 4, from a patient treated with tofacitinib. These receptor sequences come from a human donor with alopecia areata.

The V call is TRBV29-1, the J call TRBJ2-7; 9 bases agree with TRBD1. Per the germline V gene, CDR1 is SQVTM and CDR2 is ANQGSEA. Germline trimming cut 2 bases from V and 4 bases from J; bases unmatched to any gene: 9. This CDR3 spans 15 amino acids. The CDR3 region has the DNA TGCAGCGTTGAAAGCCCGGACAGGGGCGAGTACGAGCAGTACTTC. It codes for CSVESPDRGEYEQYF.

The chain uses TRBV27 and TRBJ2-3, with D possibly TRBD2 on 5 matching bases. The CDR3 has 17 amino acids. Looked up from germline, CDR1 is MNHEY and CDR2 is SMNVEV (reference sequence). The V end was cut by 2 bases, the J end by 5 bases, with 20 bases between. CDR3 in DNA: TGTGCCAGCAGTTTAGTCCTAGCTAGGCCAGATGAAGATACGCAGTATTTT. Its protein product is CASSLVLARPDEDTQYF.

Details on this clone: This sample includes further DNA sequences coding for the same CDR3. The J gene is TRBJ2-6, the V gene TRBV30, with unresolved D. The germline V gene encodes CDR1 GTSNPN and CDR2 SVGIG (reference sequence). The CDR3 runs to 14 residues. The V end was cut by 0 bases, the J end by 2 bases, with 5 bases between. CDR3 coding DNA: TGTGCCTGGAGTGTGGGCACTGGGGCCAACGTCCTGACTTTC. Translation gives CAWSVGTGANVLTF.

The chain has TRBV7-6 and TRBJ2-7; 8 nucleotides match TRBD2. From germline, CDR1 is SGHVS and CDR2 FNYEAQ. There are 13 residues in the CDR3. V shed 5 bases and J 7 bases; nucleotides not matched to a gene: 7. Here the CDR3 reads CASSPRIAGEQYF. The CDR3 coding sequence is TGTGCCAGCAGCCCGAGGATAGCGGGGGAGCAGTACTTC.

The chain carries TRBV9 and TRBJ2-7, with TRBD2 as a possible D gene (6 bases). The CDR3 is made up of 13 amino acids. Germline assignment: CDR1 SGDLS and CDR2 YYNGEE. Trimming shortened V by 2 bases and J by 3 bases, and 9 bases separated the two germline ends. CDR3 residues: CASSVDGGYEQYF. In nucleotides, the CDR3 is TGTGCCAGCAGCGTCGACGGGGGCTACGAGCAGTACTTC.

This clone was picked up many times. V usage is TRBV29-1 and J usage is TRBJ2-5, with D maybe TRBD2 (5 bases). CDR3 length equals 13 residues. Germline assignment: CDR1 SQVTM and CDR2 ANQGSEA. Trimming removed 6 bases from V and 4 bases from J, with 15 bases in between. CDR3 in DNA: TGCAGCGTCCCCCGGTTCGCGGGAGAGACCCAGTACTTC. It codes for CSVPRFAGETQYF.

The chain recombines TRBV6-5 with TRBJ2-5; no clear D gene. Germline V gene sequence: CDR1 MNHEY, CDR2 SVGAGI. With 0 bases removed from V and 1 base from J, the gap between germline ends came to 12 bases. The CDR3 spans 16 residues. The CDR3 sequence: CASSYSRPESQETQYF. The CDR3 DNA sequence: TGTGCCAGCAGTTACTCCCGACCAGAAAGCCAAGAGACCCAGTACTTC.

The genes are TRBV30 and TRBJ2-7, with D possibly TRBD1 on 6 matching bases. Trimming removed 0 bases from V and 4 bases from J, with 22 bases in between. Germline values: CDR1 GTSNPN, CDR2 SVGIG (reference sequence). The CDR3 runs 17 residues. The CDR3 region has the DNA TGTGCCTGGAGTGTAGTAGGGTTGGGACAAGAACCATACGAGCAGTACTTC. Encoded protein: CAWSVVGLGQEPYEQYF.

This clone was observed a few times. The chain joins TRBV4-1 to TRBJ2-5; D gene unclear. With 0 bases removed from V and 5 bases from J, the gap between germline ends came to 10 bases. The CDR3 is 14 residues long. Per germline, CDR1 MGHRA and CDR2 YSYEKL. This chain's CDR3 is CASSQDRVEETQYF. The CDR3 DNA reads TGCGCCAGCAGCCAAGATAGGGTGGAGGAGACCCAGTACTTC.

CDR3 residues: CASTQGPRADTQYF. The CDR3 DNA is TGTGCCAGCACTCAAGGACCAAGAGCAGATACGCAGTATTTT. The V gene is TRBV27, the J gene TRBJ2-3; no firm D call. V was shortened by 7 bases and J by 4 bases, with 15 bases between the two germline ends. This CDR3 region has 14 residues. CDR1 and CDR2 (germline): MNHEY, SMNVEV (reference sequence).

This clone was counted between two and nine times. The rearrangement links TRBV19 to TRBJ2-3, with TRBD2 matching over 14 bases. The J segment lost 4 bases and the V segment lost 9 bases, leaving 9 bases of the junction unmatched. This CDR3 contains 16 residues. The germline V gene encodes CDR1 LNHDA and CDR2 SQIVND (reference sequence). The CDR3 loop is CASRTTSGRAADTQYF. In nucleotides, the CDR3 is TGTGCCAGCCGAACGACTAGCGGGAGGGCCGCAGATACGCAGTATTTT. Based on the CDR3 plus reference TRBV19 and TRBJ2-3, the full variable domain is DGGITQSPKYLFRKEGQNVTLSCEQNLNHDAMYWYRQDPGQGLRLIYYSQIVNDFQKGDIAEGYSVSREKKESFPLTVTSAQKNPTAFYLCASRTTSGRAADTQYFGPGTRLTVL.

The CDR3 region is CATSLAGGRNEQFF. In DNA, the CDR3 is TGTGCCACCTCTTTAGCGGGAGGACGTAATGAGCAGTTCTTC. The chain joins TRBV2 to TRBJ2-1; 10 nucleotides line up with TRBD2. Germline CDR1 SNHLY, CDR2 FYNNEI. V shed 10 bases, J shed 7 bases, and the junction held 10 bases outside the gene matches. CDR3 length equals 14 residues.

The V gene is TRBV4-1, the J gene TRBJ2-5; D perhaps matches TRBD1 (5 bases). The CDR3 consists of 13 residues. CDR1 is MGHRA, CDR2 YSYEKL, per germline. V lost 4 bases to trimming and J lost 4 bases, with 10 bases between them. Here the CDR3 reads CASSLGVRETQYF. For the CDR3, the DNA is TGCGCCAGCAGCCTAGGGGTACGAGAGACCCAGTACTTC.

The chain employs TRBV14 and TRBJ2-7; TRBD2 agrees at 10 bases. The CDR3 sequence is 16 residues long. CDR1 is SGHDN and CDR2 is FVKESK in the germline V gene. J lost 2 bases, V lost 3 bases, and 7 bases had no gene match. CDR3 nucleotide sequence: TGTGCCAGCAGCCATCTGGGGACTAGCGCTACCTACGAGCAGTACTTC. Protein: CASSHLGTSATYEQYF.

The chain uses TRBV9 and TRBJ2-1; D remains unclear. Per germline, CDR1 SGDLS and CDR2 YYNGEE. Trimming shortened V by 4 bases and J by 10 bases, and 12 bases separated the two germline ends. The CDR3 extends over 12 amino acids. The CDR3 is CASSPPGPEQFF. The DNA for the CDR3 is TGTGCCAGCAGCCCACCCGGCCCCGAGCAGTTCTTC. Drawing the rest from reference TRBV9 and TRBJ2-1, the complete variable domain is DSGVTQTPKHLITATGQRVTLRCSPRSGDLSVYWYQQSLDQGLQFLIQYYNGEERAKGNILERFSAQQFPDLHSELNLSSLELGDSALYFCASSPPGPEQFFGPGTRLTVL.

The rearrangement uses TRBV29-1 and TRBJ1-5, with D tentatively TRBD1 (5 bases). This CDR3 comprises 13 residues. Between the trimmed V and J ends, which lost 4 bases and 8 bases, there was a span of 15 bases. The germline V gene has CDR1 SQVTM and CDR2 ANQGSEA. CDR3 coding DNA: TGCAGCGTTGGAGCCAGGGTTAATGAGCCCCAGCATTTT. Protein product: CSVGARVNEPQHF.